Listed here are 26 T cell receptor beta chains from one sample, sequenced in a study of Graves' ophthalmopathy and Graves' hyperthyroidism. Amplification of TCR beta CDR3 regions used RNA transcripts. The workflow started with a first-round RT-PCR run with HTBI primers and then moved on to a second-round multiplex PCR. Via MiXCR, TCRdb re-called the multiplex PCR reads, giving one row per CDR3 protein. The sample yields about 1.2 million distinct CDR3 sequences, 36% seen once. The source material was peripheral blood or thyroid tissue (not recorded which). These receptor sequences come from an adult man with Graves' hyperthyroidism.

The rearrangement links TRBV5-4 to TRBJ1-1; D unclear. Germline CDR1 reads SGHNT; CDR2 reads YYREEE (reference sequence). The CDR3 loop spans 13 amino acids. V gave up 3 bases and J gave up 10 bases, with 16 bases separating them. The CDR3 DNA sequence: TGTGCCAGCAGCTCGAACTCTGGGCAGTCAGCTTTCTTT. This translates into CASSSNSGQSAFF. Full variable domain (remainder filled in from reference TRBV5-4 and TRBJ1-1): ETGVTQSPTHLIKTRGQQVTLRCSSQSGHNTVSWYQQALGQGPQFIFQYYREEENGRGNFPPRFSGLQFPNYSSELNVNALELDDSALYLCASSSNSGQSAFFGQGTRLTVV.

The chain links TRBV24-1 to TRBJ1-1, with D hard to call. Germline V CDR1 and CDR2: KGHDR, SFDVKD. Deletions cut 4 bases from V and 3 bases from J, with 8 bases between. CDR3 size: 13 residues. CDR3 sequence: CATSDLGYTEAFF. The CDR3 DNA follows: TGTGCCACCAGTGACCTCGGCTACACTGAAGCTTTCTTT.

The chain's CDR3 is CASSEPITPGQAIYGYTF. The DNA of the CDR3 is TGCGCCAGCAGTGAGCCGATAACCCCGGGACAGGCAATCTATGGCTACACCTTC. This chain uses TRBV10-2 with TRBJ1-2; 8 bases align to TRBD1. CDR3 size: 18 residues. V dropped 2 bases and J dropped 4; count of bases not matched to a gene: 15. CDR1 is WSHSY, CDR2 SAAADI, per germline.

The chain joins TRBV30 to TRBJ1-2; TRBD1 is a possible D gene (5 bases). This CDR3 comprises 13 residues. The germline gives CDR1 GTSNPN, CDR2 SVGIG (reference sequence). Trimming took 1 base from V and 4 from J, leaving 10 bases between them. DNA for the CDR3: TGTGCCTGGAGTGCCCAGGGTTCCTATGGCTACACCTTC. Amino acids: CAWSAQGSYGYTF.

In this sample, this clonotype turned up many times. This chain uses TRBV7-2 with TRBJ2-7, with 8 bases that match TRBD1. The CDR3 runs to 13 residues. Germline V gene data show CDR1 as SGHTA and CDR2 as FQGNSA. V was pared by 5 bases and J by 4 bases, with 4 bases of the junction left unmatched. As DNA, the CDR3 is TGTGCCAGCAGCCCGGACAGGGCGTACGAGCAGTACTTC. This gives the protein CASSPDRAYEQYF.

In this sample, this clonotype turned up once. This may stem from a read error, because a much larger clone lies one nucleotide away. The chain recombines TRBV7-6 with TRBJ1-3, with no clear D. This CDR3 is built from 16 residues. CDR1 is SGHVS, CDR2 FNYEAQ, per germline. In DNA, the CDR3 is TGTGCCAGCAGCCGAATAATCCCCCTCTCTGGAAGCACCATATATTTT. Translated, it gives CASSRIIPLSGSTIYF.

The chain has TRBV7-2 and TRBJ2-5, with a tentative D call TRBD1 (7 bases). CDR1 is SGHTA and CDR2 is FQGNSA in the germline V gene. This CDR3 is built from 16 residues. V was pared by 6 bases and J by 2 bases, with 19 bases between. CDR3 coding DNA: TGTGCCAGCAGTCCCACACAGGGGAGGCTACAAGAGACCCAGTACTTC. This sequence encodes CASSPTQGRLQETQYF.

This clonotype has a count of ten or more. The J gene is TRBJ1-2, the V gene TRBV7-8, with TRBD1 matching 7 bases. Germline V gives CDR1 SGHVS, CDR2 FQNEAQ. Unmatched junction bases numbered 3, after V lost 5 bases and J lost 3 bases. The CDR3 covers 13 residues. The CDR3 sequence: CASSTGTDYGYTF. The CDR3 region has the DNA TGTGCCAGCAGCACGGGGACAGACTATGGCTACACCTTC.

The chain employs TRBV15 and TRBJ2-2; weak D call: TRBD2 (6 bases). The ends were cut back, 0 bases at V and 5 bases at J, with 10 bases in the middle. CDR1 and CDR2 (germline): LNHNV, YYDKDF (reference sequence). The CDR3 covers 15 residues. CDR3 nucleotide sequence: TGTGCCACCAGCAGAGATGTTGGGGGGACCGGGGAGCTGTTTTTT. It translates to CATSRDVGGTGELFF.

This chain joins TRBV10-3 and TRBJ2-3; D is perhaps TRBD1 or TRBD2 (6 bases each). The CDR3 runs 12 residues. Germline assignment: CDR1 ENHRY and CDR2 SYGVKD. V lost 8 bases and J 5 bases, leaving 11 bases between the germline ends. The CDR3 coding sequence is TGTGCCATCGGAGAGGGGGGAGATACGCAGTATTTT. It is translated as CAIGEGGDTQYF.

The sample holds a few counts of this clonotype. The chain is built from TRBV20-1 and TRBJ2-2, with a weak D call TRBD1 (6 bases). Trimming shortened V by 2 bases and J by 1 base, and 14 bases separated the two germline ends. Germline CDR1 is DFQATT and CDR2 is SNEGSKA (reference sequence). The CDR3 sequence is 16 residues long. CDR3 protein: CSARRSQGLNTGELFF. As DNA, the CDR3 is TGCAGTGCTAGAAGGTCCCAGGGGCTGAACACCGGGGAGCTGTTTTTT.

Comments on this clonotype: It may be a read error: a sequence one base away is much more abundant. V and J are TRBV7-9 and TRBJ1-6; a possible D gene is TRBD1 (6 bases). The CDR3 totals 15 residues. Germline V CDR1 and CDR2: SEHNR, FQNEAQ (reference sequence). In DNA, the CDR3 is TGTGCCAGCAGCGCGGGACACAATTATAATTCATCCCTCCACTTT. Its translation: CASSAGHNYNSSLHF.

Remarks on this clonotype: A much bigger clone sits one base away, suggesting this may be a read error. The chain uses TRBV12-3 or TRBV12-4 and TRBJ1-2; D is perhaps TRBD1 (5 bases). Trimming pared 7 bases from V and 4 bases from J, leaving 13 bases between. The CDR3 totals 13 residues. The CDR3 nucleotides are TGTGCCAGCACCCTCCCTGGGGCCTATGGCTACACCTTC. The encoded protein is CASTLPGAYGYTF.

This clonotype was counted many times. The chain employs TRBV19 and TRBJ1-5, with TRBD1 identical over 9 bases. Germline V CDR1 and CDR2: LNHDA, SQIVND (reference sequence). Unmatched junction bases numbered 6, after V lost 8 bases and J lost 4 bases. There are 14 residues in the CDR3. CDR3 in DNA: TGTGCCAGTCAAGATGACAGGGGGAATCAGCCCCAGCATTTT. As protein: CASQDDRGNQPQHF.

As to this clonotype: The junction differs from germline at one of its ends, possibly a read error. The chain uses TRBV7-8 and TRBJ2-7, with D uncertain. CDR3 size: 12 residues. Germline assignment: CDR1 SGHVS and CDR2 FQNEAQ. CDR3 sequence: CAGSLVSYEQYF. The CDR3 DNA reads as TGTGCCGGCAGCTTAGTGAGTTACGAGCAGTACTTC.

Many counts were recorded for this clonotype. CDR3 in amino acids: CATSRDIGVSATNEKLFF. The CDR3 nucleotides read TGTGCCACCAGCAGAGATATAGGGGTCAGCGCAACTAATGAAAAACTGTTTTTT. The chain recombines TRBV15 with TRBJ1-4, with D perhaps TRBD1 (5 bases). The CDR3 spans 18 residues. V lost 0 bases, J lost 0 bases, and 14 bases lay in between. Germline V lookup: CDR1 LNHNV, CDR2 YYDKDF (reference sequence).

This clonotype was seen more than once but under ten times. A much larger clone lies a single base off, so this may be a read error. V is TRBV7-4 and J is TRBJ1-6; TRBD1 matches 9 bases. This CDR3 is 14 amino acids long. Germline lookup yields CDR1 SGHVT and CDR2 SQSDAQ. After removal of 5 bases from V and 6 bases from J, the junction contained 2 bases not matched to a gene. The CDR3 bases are TGTGCCAGCAGCCAGACAGGGGGTAATTCACCCCTCCACTTT. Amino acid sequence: CASSQTGGNSPLHF.

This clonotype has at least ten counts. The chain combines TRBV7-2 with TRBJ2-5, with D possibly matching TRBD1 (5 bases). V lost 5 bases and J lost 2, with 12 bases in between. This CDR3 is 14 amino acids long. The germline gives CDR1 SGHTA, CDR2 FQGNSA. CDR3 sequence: CASSHATAQETQYF. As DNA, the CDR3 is TGTGCCAGCAGCCACGCGACAGCTCAAGAGACCCAGTACTTC. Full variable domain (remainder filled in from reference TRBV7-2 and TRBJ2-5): GAGVSQSPSNKVTEKGKDVELRCDPISGHTALYWYRQSLGQGLEFLIYFQGNSAPDKSGLPSDRFSAERTGGSVSTLTIQRTQQEDSAVYLCASSHATAQETQYFGPGTRLLVL.

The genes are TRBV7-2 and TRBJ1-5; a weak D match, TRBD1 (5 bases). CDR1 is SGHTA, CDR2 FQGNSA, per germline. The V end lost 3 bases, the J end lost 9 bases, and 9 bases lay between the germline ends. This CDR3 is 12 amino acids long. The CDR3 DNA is TGTGCCAGCAGCTTGGCAAGGGGGCCCCAGCATTTT. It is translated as CASSLARGPQHF.

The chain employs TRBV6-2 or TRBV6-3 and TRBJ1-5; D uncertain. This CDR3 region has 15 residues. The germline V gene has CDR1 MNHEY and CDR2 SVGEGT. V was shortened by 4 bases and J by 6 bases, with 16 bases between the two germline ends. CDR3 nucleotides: TGTGCCAGCAGTTCCCTTGACACTTTGGGTCAGCCCCAGCATTTT. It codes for CASSSLDTLGQPQHF.

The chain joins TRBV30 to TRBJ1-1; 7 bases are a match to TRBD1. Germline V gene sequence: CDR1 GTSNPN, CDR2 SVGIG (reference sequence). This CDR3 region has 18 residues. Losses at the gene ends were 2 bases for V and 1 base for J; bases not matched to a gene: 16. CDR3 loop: CAWSTKTGSRRWNTEAFF. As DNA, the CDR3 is TGTGCCTGGAGTACCAAGACAGGGTCCAGGCGGTGGAACACTGAAGCTTTCTTT.

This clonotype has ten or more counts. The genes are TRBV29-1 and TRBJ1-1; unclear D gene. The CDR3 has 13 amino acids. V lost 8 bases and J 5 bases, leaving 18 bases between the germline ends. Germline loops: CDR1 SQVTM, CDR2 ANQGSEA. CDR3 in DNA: TGCAGCTTACGAGGAGTTGGGTCGACTGAAGCTTTCTTT. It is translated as CSLRGVGSTEAFF.

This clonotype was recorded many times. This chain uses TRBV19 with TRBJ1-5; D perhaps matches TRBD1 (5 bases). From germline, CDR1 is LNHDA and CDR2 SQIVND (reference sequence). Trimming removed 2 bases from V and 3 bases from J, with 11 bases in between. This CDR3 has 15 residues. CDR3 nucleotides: TGTGCCAGTAGTATACGAGGGGTGGACAATCAGCCCCAGCATTTT. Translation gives CASSIRGVDNQPQHF.

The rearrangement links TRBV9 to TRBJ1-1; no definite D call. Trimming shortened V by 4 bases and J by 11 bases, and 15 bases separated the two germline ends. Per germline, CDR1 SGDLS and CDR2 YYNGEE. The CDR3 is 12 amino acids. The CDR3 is CASSQEGGMAFF. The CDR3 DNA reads TGTGCCAGCAGCCAAGAGGGAGGTATGGCTTTCTTT.

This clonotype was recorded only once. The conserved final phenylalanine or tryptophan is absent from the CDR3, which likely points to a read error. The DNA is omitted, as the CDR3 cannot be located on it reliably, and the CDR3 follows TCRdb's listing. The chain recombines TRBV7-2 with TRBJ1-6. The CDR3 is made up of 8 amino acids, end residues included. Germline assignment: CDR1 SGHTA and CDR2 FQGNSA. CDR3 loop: CASSLPLT.

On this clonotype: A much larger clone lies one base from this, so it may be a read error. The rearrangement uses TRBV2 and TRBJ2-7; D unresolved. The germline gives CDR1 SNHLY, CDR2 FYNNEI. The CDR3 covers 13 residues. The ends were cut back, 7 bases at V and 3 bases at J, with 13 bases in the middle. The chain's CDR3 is CASTPRSYYEQYF. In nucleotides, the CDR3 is TGTGCCAGCACCCCCCGGAGCTACTACGAGCAGTACTTC.